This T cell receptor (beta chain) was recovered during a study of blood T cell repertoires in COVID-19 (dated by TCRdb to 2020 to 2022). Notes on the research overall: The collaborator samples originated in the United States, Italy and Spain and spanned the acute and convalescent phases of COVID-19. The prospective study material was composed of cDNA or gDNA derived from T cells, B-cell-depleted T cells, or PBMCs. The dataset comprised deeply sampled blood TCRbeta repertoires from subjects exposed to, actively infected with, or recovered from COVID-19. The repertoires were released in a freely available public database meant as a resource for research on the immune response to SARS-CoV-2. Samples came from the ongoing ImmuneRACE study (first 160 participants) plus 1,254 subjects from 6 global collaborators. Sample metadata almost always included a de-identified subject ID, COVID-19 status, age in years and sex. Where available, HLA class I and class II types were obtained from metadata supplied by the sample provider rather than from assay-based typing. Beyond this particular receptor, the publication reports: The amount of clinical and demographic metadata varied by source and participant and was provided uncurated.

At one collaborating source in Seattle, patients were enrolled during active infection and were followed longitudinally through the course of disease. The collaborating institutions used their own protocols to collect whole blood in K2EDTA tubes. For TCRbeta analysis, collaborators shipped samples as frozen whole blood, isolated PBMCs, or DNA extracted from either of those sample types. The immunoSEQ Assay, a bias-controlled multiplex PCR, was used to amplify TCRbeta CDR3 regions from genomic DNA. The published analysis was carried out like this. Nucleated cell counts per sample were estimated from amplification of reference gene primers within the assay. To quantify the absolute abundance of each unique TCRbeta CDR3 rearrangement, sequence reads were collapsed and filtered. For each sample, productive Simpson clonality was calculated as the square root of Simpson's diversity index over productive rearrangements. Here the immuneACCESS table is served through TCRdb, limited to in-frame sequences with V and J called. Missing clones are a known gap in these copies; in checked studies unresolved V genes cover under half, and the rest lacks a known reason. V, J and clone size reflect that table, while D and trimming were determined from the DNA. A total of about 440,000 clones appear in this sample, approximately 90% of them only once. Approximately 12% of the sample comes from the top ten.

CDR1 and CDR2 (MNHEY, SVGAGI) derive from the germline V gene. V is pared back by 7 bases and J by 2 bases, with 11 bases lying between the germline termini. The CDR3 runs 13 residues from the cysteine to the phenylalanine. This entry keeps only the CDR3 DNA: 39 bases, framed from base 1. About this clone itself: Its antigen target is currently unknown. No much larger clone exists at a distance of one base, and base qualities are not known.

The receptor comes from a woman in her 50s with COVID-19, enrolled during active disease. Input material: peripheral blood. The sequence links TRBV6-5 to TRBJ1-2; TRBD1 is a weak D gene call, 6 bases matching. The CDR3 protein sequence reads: CASTDQGNYGYTF. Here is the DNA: TGTGCCAGCACGGACCAGGGGAACTATGGCTACACCTTC.